Shown below are 27 T cell receptor beta chains from a single sample sequenced in a study of graft-versus-host responses after intestinal transplantation. Assay: immunoSEQ multiplex PCR; the TCRdb copy retains only in-frame clones and omits some. The sample lists over 100,000 clones; around 95% were seen once. For these TCRs, the target antigens are not known. The sequencing used unstimulated CD8+ T cells sorted from spleen or lymph node cells, collected before intestinal transplant. These receptors were collected from a human donor who received an intestinal transplant.

The rearrangement links TRBV6-5 to TRBJ1-6; no clear D. The V and J ends lost 2 bases and 1 base respectively, with 9 bases between them. CDR1 is MNHEY, CDR2 SVGAGI, per germline. CDR3 size: 16 residues. CDR3 nucleotide sequence: TGTGCCAGCAGTTACGGGCTGTGGTCCTATAATTCACCCCTCCACTTT. Translated, it gives CASSYGLWSYNSPLHF.

V gene TRBV7-2 combines with J gene TRBJ2-7, with 8 positions matching TRBD2. CDR3 length: 18 amino acids. The ends lost 0 bases at V and 3 bases at J; junction bases unmatched: 13. The V gene's germline CDR1 is SGHTA and CDR2 FQGNSA. CDR3 protein: CASSLATAGADLSYEQYF. The CDR3, as DNA: TGTGCCAGCAGCTTAGCTACAGCGGGAGCGGATCTAAGCTACGAGCAGTACTTC.

For the CDR3, the DNA is TGTGCCAGCAGCTTAGTGAGGTACAATGAGCAGTTCTTC. Amino acids: CASSLVRYNEQFF. The rearrangement uses TRBV13 and TRBJ2-1; D gene ambiguous. Trimming took off 1 base at V and 4 bases at J, with 5 bases between the two ends. The V gene's germline CDR1 is PRHDT and CDR2 FYEKMQ (reference sequence). CDR3 length: 13 amino acids.

The chain has TRBV2 and TRBJ1-6; tentatively, D is TRBD1 (5 bases). CDR1 is SNHLY and CDR2 is FYNNEI in the germline V gene. Trimming removed 3 bases from V and 9 bases from J, with 12 bases in between. The CDR3 has 14 amino acids. DNA for the CDR3: TGTGCCAGCAGTGACGGGGACGGGATTTCACCCCTCCACTTT. Translated: CASSDGDGISPLHF.

The chain employs TRBV27 and TRBJ2-5, with 7 bases fitting TRBD2. Germline V lookup: CDR1 MNHEY, CDR2 SMNVEV (reference sequence). The CDR3 is 13 residues long. The V segment lost 4 bases and the J segment 5 bases; nucleotides outside the gene matches: 4. CDR3 loop: CASSWTSRETQYF. In DNA form, the CDR3 reads TGTGCCAGCAGTTGGACTAGTCGGGAGACCCAGTACTTC.

The chain links TRBV11-2 to TRBJ2-1; TRBD2 matches 13 bases. V trimming: 4 bases; J trimming: 14 bases; junction bases outside the gene matches: 5. There are 13 residues in the CDR3. Germline V lookup: CDR1 SGHAT, CDR2 FQNNGV. The CDR3 here is CASSYGLAGEEFF. The DNA of the CDR3 is TGTGCCAGCAGCTACGGACTAGCGGGAGAGGAGTTCTTC. The full variable domain, completed using reference TRBV11-2 and TRBJ2-1, is EAGVAQSPRYKIIEKRQSVAFWCNPISGHATLYWYQQILGQGPKLLIQFQNNGVVDDSQLPKDRFSAERLKGVDSTLKIQPAKLEDSAVYLCASSYGLAGEEFFGPGTRLTVL.

The CDR3 DNA is TGTGCCAGCAGTGTCCGGACAGAGATCTACGAGCAGTACTTC. It encodes CASSVRTEIYEQYF. V and J are TRBV6-1 and TRBJ2-7; D is perhaps TRBD1 (6 bases). Germline V gives CDR1 MNHNS, CDR2 SASEGT. CDR3 size: 14 residues. Trimming took off 4 bases at V and 3 bases at J, with 13 bases between the two ends.

J is TRBJ1-1 and V is TRBV28; 9 nucleotides line up with TRBD1. The CDR3 is made up of 14 amino acids. Germline V gene lookup returns CDR1 MDHEN and CDR2 SYDVKM. V lost 4 bases to trimming and J lost 5 bases; unmatched junction nucleotides: 5. The CDR3 nucleotides read TGTGCCAGCAGTTCGACAGGGGGGAGAACTGAAGCTTTCTTT. It codes for CASSSTGGRTEAFF.

The gene calls are TRBV5-4 and TRBJ2-1, with 9 bases that match TRBD2. V was pared by 0 bases and J by 8 bases, with 9 bases of the junction left unmatched. The V gene's germline CDR1 is SGHNT and CDR2 YYREEE (reference sequence). This CDR3 is 16 amino acids long. The CDR3 DNA reads TGTGCCAGCAGCTTGGGCGATGCGGGAGGGTCTCATGAGCAGTTCTTC. Amino acids: CASSLGDAGGSHEQFF.

The chain joins TRBV4-1 to TRBJ2-5; perhaps TRBD2 as D (5 bases). Trimming took 1 base from V and 1 from J, leaving 7 bases between them. Looked up from germline, CDR1 is MGHRA and CDR2 is YSYEKL. CDR3 length: 14 residues. This chain's CDR3 is CASSQAGIQETQYF. CDR3 DNA: TGCGCCAGCAGCCAAGCCGGGATCCAAGAGACCCAGTACTTC.

Comment on this clone: The sample holds other DNA sequences that translate to the same CDR3. CDR3 in amino acids: CASSPWDSGVLFF. DNA of the CDR3: TGTGCCAGCAGCCCCTGGGATTCGGGTGTTTTGTTCTTC. The chain employs TRBV9 and TRBJ2-1; no clear D gene. This CDR3 is built from 13 residues. Trimming took 4 bases from V and 15 from J, leaving 20 bases between them. In germline, CDR1 is SGDLS, CDR2 YYNGEE.

To note about this clone: The same CDR3 arises from other DNA sequences in this sample as well. The rearrangement uses TRBV27 and TRBJ2-1; no reliable D call. Germline CDR1 reads MNHEY; CDR2 reads SMNVEV (reference sequence). V lost 3 bases and J 8 bases, leaving 14 bases between the germline ends. CDR3 length equals 14 residues. The CDR3: CASSLGLDIDEQFF. The CDR3, as DNA: TGTGCCAGCAGTTTGGGCCTGGATATCGATGAGCAGTTCTTC.

This chain joins TRBV9 and TRBJ2-7; D remains unclear. Trimming left V 0 bases short and J 0 bases short, with 7 bases between. The CDR3 covers 14 residues. Per the germline V gene, CDR1 is SGDLS and CDR2 is YYNGEE. The CDR3 sequence is CASSVEGTSYEQYF. The CDR3 region has the DNA TGTGCCAGCAGCGTAGAGGGAACCTCCTACGAGCAGTACTTC.

The chain uses TRBV10-3 and TRBJ2-1; 11 bases line up with TRBD1. Germline CDR1 and CDR2: ENHRY and SYGVKD. Trimming at V came to 9 bases and at J to 7 bases, leaving 8 bases not matched to a gene. The CDR3 has 14 amino acids. CDR3 protein: CAITGTGGSNEQFF. CDR3 nucleotide sequence: TGTGCCATTACCGGGACAGGGGGAAGTAATGAGCAGTTCTTC.

This clone was seen just once. The chain recombines TRBV27 with TRBJ2-1; 7 nucleotides agree with TRBD2. The trim removed 0 bases at V and 6 bases at J, leaving 2 bases unmatched. Germline V gene sequence: CDR1 MNHEY, CDR2 SMNVEV (reference sequence). The CDR3 runs to 14 residues. The CDR3 reads CASSLSSGANEQFF. In DNA, the CDR3 is TGTGCCAGCAGTTTATCGAGCGGGGCCAATGAGCAGTTCTTC.

The chain joins TRBV4-2 to TRBJ1-3; 9 positions match TRBD1. With V trimmed by 2 bases and J by 2 bases, 4 bases remained unmatched. CDR1 and CDR2 from the germline V gene are LGHNA and YNFKEQ. This CDR3 has 16 amino acids. The CDR3 nucleotides read TGTGCCAGCAGCCAATCAGGGACAGGGACTGGAAACACCATATATTTT. Amino acids: CASSQSGTGTGNTIYF.

The rearrangement joins TRBV28 to TRBJ2-7; D is possibly TRBD1 (6 bases). Trimming pared 3 bases from V and 3 bases from J, leaving 12 bases between. Germline V CDR1 and CDR2: MDHEN, SYDVKM. This CDR3 contains 14 residues. This chain's CDR3 is CASSFSGDVYEQYF. The CDR3 DNA reads TGTGCCAGCAGTTTCTCAGGGGATGTCTACGAGCAGTACTTC.

The V and J genes are TRBV6-6 and TRBJ1-4; 12 bases are shared with TRBD1. The CDR3 length is 16 residues. The germline CDR1 and CDR2 sequences are MNHNY and SVGAGI (reference sequence). Trimming cost V 0 bases and J 6 bases; bases outside gene matches: 2. DNA for the CDR3: TGTGCCAGCAGTTACTCGGGACAGGGGGCATATGAAAAACTGTTTTTT. It yields the protein CASSYSGQGAYEKLFF.

The chain uses TRBV7-9 and TRBJ2-7; tentatively, D is TRBD1 (6 bases). Trimming shortened V by 5 bases and J by 6 bases, and 8 bases separated the two germline ends. Germline CDR1 and CDR2: SEHNR and FQNEAQ (reference sequence). This CDR3 region has 11 residues. CDR3 amino acids: CASSKGGEQYF. CDR3 nucleotide sequence: TGTGCCAGCAGCAAAGGGGGCGAGCAGTACTTC.

The V call is TRBV4-1, the J call TRBJ1-4; no firm D call. This CDR3 is 16 amino acids long. Germline assignment: CDR1 MGHRA and CDR2 YSYEKL. V was shortened by 2 bases and J by 0 bases, with 10 bases between the two germline ends. The CDR3 region is CASSQPDGATNEKLFF. The DNA of the CDR3 is TGCGCCAGCAGCCAACCCGACGGAGCAACTAATGAAAAACTGTTTTTT.

This clone came up once. CDR3: CASSSPWGTSGRGSEQFF. CDR3 DNA sequence: TGTGCCAGCAGCTCACCATGGGGGACTAGCGGGAGAGGGAGTGAGCAGTTCTTC. This chain joins TRBV7-3 and TRBJ2-1; 14 bases match TRBD2. CDR1 and CDR2 from the germline V gene are SGHTA and FQGTGA. The ends lost 4 bases at V and 9 bases at J; junction bases unmatched: 14. This CDR3 is 18 amino acids long.

This clone was detected only a few times. This rearrangement joins TRBV4-1 to TRBJ1-4; the match to TRBD1 covers 8 bases. The length of the CDR3 is 15 residues. Germline loops: CDR1 MGHRA, CDR2 YSYEKL. Trimming at V came to 1 base and at J to 6 bases, leaving 4 bases not matched to a gene. CDR3 DNA sequence: TGCGCCAGCAGCCAAGTGACAGGGGAAGATGAAAAACTGTTTTTT. This translates into CASSQVTGEDEKLFF.

This chain uses TRBV13 with TRBJ2-7; 8 bases align to TRBD1. The trim removed 4 bases at V and 7 bases at J, leaving 12 bases unmatched. The CDR3 extends over 15 amino acids. The germline V gene encodes CDR1 PRHDT and CDR2 FYEKMQ (reference sequence). CDR3 nucleotide sequence: TGTGCCAGCAGCTCCGGGAAAGGGACAGGAAAAGAGCAGTACTTC. The encoded protein is CASSSGKGTGKEQYF.

The chain is built from TRBV11-2 and TRBJ2-3, with D perhaps given as TRBD1 or TRBD2 (5 bases each). Trimming cost V 5 bases and J 10 bases, with 13 bases left between them. The CDR3 length is 12 residues. Germline loops: CDR1 SGHAT, CDR2 FQNNGV. CDR3 in DNA: TGTGCCAGCAGCATCGGGACCCTTGCGCAGTATTTT. It codes for CASSIGTLAQYF. The full variable domain, its missing parts supplied by reference TRBV11-2 and TRBJ2-3, is EAGVAQSPRYKIIEKRQSVAFWCNPISGHATLYWYQQILGQGPKLLIQFQNNGVVDDSQLPKDRFSAERLKGVDSTLKIQPAKLEDSAVYLCASSIGTLAQYFGPGTRLTVL.

The chain uses TRBV7-9 and TRBJ2-1; tentatively, D is TRBD2 (6 bases). Germline CDR1 SEHNR, CDR2 FQNEAQ (reference sequence). The CDR3 contains 15 residues. Between the trimmed V and J ends, which lost 1 base and 6 bases, there was a span of 13 bases. The CDR3 DNA is TGTGCCAGCAGCTTAGGCCCTCTAGCGAGCAATGAGCAGTTCTTC. Encoded protein: CASSLGPLASNEQFF.

V gene TRBV6-4 combines with J gene TRBJ2-7; D may match TRBD1 or TRBD2 (5 bases each). The CDR3 loop spans 18 amino acids. The V gene's germline CDR1 is MRHNA and CDR2 SNTAGT. Trimming shortened V by 6 bases and J by 5 bases, and 29 bases separated the two germline ends. The CDR3 reads CASRCPKSLQVTIDEQYF. CDR3 bases: TGTGCCAGCAGGTGTCCTAAATCCCTACAGGTGACTATCGACGAGCAGTACTTC.

CDR3 loop: CASSPGTSGYEQYF. For the CDR3, the DNA is TGTGCCAGCAGCCCCGGGACTAGCGGGTACGAGCAGTACTTC. The rearrangement uses TRBV6-5 and TRBJ2-7, with TRBD2 matching over 12 bases. V lost 6 bases, J lost 4 bases, and 4 bases stayed unmatched. This CDR3 spans 14 amino acids. From germline, CDR1 is MNHEY and CDR2 SVGAGI.